This TCR beta chain appears in the sequencing data of a study of T cell changes during pregnancy in multiple sclerosis. TCRdb's table, derived via immunoSEQ multiplex PCR, lists solely in-frame clones and lacks some. The sample includes some 50,000 clones, 92% of them seen just once. CDR1 is SGHRS and CDR2 is YFSETQ in the germline V gene. This CDR3 region has 14 residues. The V end was cut by 0 bases, the J end by 5 bases, with 11 bases between. Sequencing was performed on CD4+ T cells from peripheral blood mononuclear cells, taken in the second trimester of pregnancy. The clonotype was recovered from a female donor with multiple sclerosis, enrolled in a pregnancy study. This chain joins TRBV5-1 and TRBJ2-5, with D possibly TRBD1 on 5 matching bases. In DNA, the CDR3 is TGCGCCAGCAGCTTGGGTCCCCCAGGGGAGACCCAGTACTTC. Residues: CASSLGPPGETQYF.